This T cell receptor beta chain was sequenced during a study of CD8+ T cells in alopecia areata. On the study more broadly: Using the percentage of affected scalp area, treated patients' severity was scored.

Study results and caveats: For lesional scalp, especially alopecia totalis/universalis, clonality was higher than in normal scalp.

cDNA reverse transcribed from extracted RNA served as the sequencing template. Profiling relied on immunoSEQ multiplex PCR, and the TCRdb table lists in-frame clones only, not all of them. The sample consists of 85,000 to 110,000 clones, approximately 84% of them appearing once. The CDR3 covers 13 residues. Trimming cost V 6 bases and J 2 bases, with 11 bases left between them. Germline V gene sequence: CDR1 GTSNPN, CDR2 SVGIG (reference sequence). A remark on this clone: Its antigen remains unknown.

Treatment given: oral pan-JAK inhibitor, 5-10 mg twice daily. Specimens obtained from alopecia areata patients comprised lesional scalp punch biopsies and peripheral blood. The sequences come from CD8+ T cells sorted from blood, collected at roughly week 30, from a patient treated with tofacitinib. The TCR was taken from a human donor with alopecia areata. The gene calls are TRBV30 and TRBJ2-1; perhaps TRBD1 as D (6 bases). The CDR3 DNA is TGTGCCTGTACAGGGATTCCCTACAATGAGCAGTTCTTC. As protein: CACTGIPYNEQFF.